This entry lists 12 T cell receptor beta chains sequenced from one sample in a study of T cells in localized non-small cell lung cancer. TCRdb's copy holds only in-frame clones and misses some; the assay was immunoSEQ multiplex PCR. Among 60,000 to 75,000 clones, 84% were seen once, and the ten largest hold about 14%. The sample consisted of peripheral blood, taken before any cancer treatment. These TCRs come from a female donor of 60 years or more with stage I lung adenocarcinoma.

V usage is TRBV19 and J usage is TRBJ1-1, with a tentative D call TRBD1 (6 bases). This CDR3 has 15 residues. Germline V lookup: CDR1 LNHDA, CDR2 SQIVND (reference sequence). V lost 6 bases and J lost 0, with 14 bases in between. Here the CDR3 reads CASSRTASMNTEAFF. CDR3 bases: TGTGCCAGTAGCAGGACAGCTTCTATGAACACTGAAGCTTTCTTT.

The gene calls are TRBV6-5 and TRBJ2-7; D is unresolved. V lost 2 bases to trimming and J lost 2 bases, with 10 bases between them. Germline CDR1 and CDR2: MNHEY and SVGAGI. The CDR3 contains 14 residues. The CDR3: CASSYPGNAYEQYF. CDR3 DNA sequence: TGTGCCAGCAGTTACCCGGGTAACGCCTACGAGCAGTACTTC.

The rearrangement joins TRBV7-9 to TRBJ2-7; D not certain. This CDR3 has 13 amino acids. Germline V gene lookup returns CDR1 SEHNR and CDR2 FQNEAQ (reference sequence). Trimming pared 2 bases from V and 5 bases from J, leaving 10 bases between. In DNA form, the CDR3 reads TGTGCCAGCAGCTTACTGTTTGCCGACGAGCAGTACTTC. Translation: CASSLLFADEQYF.

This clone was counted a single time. The CDR3 sequence is CASSLGGLAAYNEQFF. The DNA of the CDR3 is TGTGCCAGCAGCTTGGGGGGGCTAGCGGCCTACAATGAGCAGTTCTTC. The chain links TRBV5-4 to TRBJ2-1; possibly TRBD2 for D (7 bases). From germline, CDR1 is SGHNT and CDR2 YYREEE (reference sequence). The CDR3 contains 16 residues. Trimming shortened V by 0 bases and J by 2 bases, and 12 bases separated the two germline ends.

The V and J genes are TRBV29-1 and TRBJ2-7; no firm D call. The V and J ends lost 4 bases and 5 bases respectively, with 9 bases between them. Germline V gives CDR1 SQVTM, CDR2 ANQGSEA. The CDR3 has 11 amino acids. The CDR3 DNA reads TGCAGCGTTGTACGGTTCGACGAGCAGTACTTC. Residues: CSVVRFDEQYF.

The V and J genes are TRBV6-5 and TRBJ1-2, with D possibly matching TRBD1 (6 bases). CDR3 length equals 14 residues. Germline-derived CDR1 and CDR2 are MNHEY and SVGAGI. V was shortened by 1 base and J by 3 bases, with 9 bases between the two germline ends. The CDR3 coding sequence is TGTGCCAGCAGTTACTGGGGGGGCGACTATGGCTACACCTTC. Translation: CASSYWGGDYGYTF.

In nucleotides, the CDR3 is TGTGCCAGCAGCTTCCAGGGTAACACTGAAGCTTTCTTT. Translating it yields CASSFQGNTEAFF. The chain recombines TRBV7-8 with TRBJ1-1; D is possibly TRBD1 (5 bases). Germline lookup yields CDR1 SGHVS and CDR2 FQNEAQ. The CDR3 covers 13 residues. The V and J ends lost 3 bases and 2 bases respectively, with 7 bases between them.

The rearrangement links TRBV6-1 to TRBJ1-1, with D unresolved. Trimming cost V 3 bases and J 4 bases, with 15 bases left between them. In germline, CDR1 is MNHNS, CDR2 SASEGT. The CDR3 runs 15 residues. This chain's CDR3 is CASSDQPVGGTEAFF. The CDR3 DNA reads TGTGCCAGCAGTGATCAACCCGTGGGTGGCACTGAAGCTTTCTTT.

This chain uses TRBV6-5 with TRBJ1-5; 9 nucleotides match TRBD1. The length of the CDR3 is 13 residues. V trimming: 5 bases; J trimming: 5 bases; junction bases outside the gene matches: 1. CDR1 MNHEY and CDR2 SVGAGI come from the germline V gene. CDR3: CASSRDRDQPQHF. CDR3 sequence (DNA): TGTGCCAGCAGTCGGGACAGGGATCAGCCCCAGCATTTT.

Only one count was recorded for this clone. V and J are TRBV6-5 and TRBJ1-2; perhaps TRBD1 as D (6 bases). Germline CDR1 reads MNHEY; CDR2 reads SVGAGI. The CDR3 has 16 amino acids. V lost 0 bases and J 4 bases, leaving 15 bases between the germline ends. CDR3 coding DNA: TGTGCCAGCAGTTACTCGACAGGCACAGGAATCTATGGCTACACCTTC. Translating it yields CASSYSTGTGIYGYTF.

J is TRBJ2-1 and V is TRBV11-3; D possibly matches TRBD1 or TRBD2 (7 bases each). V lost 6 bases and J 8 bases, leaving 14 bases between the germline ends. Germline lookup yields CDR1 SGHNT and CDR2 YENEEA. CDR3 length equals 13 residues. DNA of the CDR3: TGTGCCAGCAGAGGGCAGGGGGGGTATGAGCAGTTCTTC. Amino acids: CASRGQGGYEQFF.

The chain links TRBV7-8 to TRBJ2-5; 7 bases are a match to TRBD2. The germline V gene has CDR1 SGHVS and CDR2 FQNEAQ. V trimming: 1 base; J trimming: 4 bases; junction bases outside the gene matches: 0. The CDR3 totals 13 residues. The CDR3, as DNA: TGTGCCAGCAGCTTAGAGCGGGGAGAGACCCAGTACTTC. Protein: CASSLERGETQYF.